The entry below gives a single T cell receptor beta chain sequence along with its context. Its antigen is as yet unknown. The data are from a study of T cells after yellow fever vaccination. Background on the study: Researchers used SMART-Seq v4 Ultra Low Input to prepare fractions that had low cell numbers. The study's findings and limits: Of the clonotypes, a small share occurred in both CD4 and CD8 compartments.

Between the trimmed V and J ends, which lost 0 bases and 6 bases, there was a span of 17 bases. The length of the CDR3 is 16 residues. Germline loops: CDR1 ENHRY, CDR2 SYGVKD. It was through 5'RACE template switching that TCR cDNA was made, with a universal primer site and UMIs added. MiXCR, applied by TCRdb to the 5' RACE reads, yields one record per CDR3 protein. The sample consists of some 340,000 distinct CDR3 sequences, over 4% of them appearing once. The sample here was PBMCs, taken 5 days after the yellow fever booster vaccination. This chain connects TRBV10-3 to TRBJ1-2; TRBD1 might be the D (6 bases). This receptor was obtained from a man aged 18-30 years who received the YFV17D yellow fever vaccine. CDR3 sequence: CAISESGQRANDGYTF. Written as DNA, the CDR3 is TGTGCCATCAGTGAGTCTGGACAGAGGGCGAACGATGGCTACACCTTC.